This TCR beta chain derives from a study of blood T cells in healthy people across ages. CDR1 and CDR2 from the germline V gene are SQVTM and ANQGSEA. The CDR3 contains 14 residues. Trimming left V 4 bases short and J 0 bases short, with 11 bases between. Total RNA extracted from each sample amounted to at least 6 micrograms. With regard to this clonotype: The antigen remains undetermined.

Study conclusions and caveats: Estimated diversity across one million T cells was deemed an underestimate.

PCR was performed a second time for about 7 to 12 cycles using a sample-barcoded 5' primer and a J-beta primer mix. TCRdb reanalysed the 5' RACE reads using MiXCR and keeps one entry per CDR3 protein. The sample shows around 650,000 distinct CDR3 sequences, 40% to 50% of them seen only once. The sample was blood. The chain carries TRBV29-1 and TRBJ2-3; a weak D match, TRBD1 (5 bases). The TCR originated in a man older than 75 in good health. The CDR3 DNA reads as TGCAGCGTTGGTAGGACAACTAGCACAGATACGCAGTATTTT. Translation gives CSVGRTTSTDTQYF.